Listed here are 3 T cell receptor beta chains from one sample, sequenced in a study of T cell repertoires in cytomegalovirus infection. Their antigen targets remain unknown. TCRdb itself ran the reads through MiXCR, one entry per CDR3 protein. The sample records about 130,000 distinct CDR3 sequences, roughly a quarter being singletons. What was sequenced was PBMCs, sequenced either directly or after in vitro stimulation (not recorded which). Source of these receptors: a human donor in good health (CMV status not recorded). Some clones in this sample may be carry-over from other donors' samples.

This clonotype showed up just a few times. This chain links TRBV6-2 or TRBV6-3 with TRBJ1-1; a weak D match, TRBD1 (5 bases). The CDR3 contains 16 residues. V lost 0 bases and J lost 4, with 15 bases in between. Germline lookup yields CDR1 MNHEY and CDR2 SVGEGT. The CDR3 bases are TGTGCCAGCAGTTACTCGACACGGGGGGGGAGCACTGAAGCTTTCTTT. Its protein product is CASSYSTRGGSTEAFF.

In its sample, this clonotype was seen a few times. The gene calls are TRBV6-1 and TRBJ2-7; 7 nucleotides line up with TRBD2. The germline V gene has CDR1 MNHNS and CDR2 SASEGT. The CDR3 sequence is 14 residues long. J gave up 3 bases and V 2 bases, and 4 bases lay outside the gene matches. The CDR3 region has the DNA TGTGCCAGCAGTGAATCGGGCGGGGGCTACGAGCAGTACGTC. Its protein product is CASSESGGGYEQYV.

The chain is built from TRBV7-8 and TRBJ2-1; 10 nucleotides line up with TRBD2. The CDR3 totals 18 residues. Germline CDR1 is SGHVS and CDR2 is FQNEAQ. After removal of 1 base from V and 6 bases from J, the junction contained 12 bases not matched to a gene. The CDR3 DNA follows: TGTGCCAGCAGCTTAGGTCCAGCGGGAGGGCCGTTCGGCAATGAGCAGTTCTTC. It translates to CASSLGPAGGPFGNEQFF.